This is a list of T cell receptor beta chains from one sample in a study of blood T cell repertoires in COVID-19. Sequencing was performed with immunoSEQ multiplex PCR; in TCRdb, only in-frame clones are kept and a portion is missing. The table records fewer than 15,000 clones, approximately 86% of them present only once. Input material: peripheral blood. These receptors originate from a man aged 80 or over with acute or convalescent COVID-19. Both conserved end residues are part of each CDR3. A D gene is named only where the DNA matches it firmly. Size is omitted from some rows. Given values are once, few, many or a class for expanded clones.

CASSLEDRGGMGAEAFF	TGTGCCAGCAGCTTGGAGGACAGGGGAGGGATGGGCGCTGAAGCTTTCTTT	TRBV11-3	few	TRBD1	TRBJ1-1
CASRRTGSGNSETQYF	TGCGCCAGCAGAAGGACAGGGTCAGGAAACTCAGAGACCCAGTACTTC	TRBV5-1	.	TRBD1	TRBJ2-5
CASIPFSGANVLTF	TGTGCCAGTATCCCCTTCTCTGGGGCCAACGTCCTGACTTTC	TRBV19	once	.	TRBJ2-6
CASSFYRQGAGEKLFF	TGTGCCAGCAGTTTCTATAGACAGGGGGCGGGTGAAAAACTGTTTTTT	TRBV27	.	TRBD1	TRBJ1-4
CASSSQGQVAGTGELFF	TGTGCCAGCAGCTCACAGGGACAGGTCGCGGGCACCGGGGAGCTGTTTTTT	TRBV11-3	once	TRBD1	TRBJ2-2
CASSVGGGSQETQYF	TGTGCCAGCAGCGTAGGCGGAGGTTCCCAAGAGACCCAGTACTTC	TRBV9	.	.	TRBJ2-5
CASSQEPSRGIYNEQFF	TGCGCCAGCAGCCAAGAGCCTAGCCGGGGTATCTACAATGAGCAGTTCTTC	TRBV4-1	.	.	TRBJ2-1
CASSLRQGTDTQYF	TGTGCCAGCAGCCTACGACAGGGGACAGATACGCAGTATTTT	TRBV7-9	.	TRBD1	TRBJ2-3
CASRGTTGPDTQYF	TGTGCCAGCAGAGGGACGACAGGTCCAGATACGCAGTATTTT	TRBV2	.	.	TRBJ2-3
CASSVGVKGLADGELFF	TGTGCCAGCAGCGTAGGGGTGAAGGGACTAGCGGACGGGGAGCTGTTTTTT	TRBV9	.	TRBD2	TRBJ2-2
CASSLREMWNEQFF	TGTGCCAGCAGCTTACGGGAGATGTGGAATGAGCAGTTCTTC	TRBV7-8	.	.	TRBJ2-1
CASTGRGVSTQYF	TGTGCCAGTACAGGCAGGGGCGTTAGTACGCAGTATTTT	TRBV19	.	.	TRBJ2-3
CASSLGAAGGRSDTQYF	TGTGCCAGCAGCTTAGGGGCAGCGGGAGGTCGCTCAGATACGCAGTATTTT	TRBV7-9	once	TRBD2	TRBJ2-3
CASSHAGTGVPVQYF	TGTGCCAGCAGTCACGCCGGGACAGGGGTCCCCGTTCAGTACTTC	TRBV6-6	.	TRBD1	TRBJ2-5
CAGQGAKRTGELFF	TGTGCCGGTCAGGGGGCTAAGAGGACCGGGGAGCTGTTTTTT	TRBV30	.	TRBD1	TRBJ2-2
CASSEDPAGSYNEQFF	TGCGCCAGCAGTGAGGATCCAGCGGGTTCCTACAATGAGCAGTTCTTC	TRBV10-1	.	.	TRBJ2-1
CATSGRGVEQFF	TGTGCCACCAGTGGCCGGGGAGTTGAGCAGTTCTTC	TRBV24-1	.	.	TRBJ2-1
CASQAGGNNEQFF	TGTGCCTCACAGGCGGGGGGGAACAATGAGCAGTTCTTC	TRBV7-9	.	TRBD2	TRBJ2-1
CASSGGLAVANEQFF	TGTGCCAGCAGTGGCGGACTAGCGGTGGCTAATGAGCAGTTCTTC	TRBV2	.	TRBD2	TRBJ2-1
CASSTQGQGTGELFF	TGTGCCAGCAGTACACAGGGACAGGGCACCGGGGAGCTGTTTTTT	TRBV6-4	.	TRBD1	TRBJ2-2
CARSPPLNEQFF	TGTGCCAGAAGCCCCCCCCTCAATGAGCAGTTCTTC	TRBV7-5	.	.	TRBJ2-1
CASSGTDRATVYGYTF	TGTGCCAGCAGCGGAACCGACAGGGCGACAGTCTATGGCTACACCTTC	TRBV9	.	TRBD1	TRBJ1-2
CASRTPGQGASPLHF	TGTGCCAGCAGAACGCCGGGACAGGGAGCTTCACCCCTCCACTTT	TRBV27	.	TRBD1	TRBJ1-6
CASSLNREEAFF	TGTGCCAGTAGTTTAAACAGGGAAGAAGCTTTCTTT	TRBV19	.	.	TRBJ1-1
CASSLGLAGVTGELFF	TGTGCTAGCAGCTTGGGACTAGCGGGAGTTACCGGGGAGCTGTTTTTT	TRBV7-7	.	TRBD2	TRBJ2-2
CASSLSGGPTDTQYF	TGTGCCAGCAGCTTATCGGGGGGTCCAACAGATACGCAGTATTTT	TRBV6-5	few	TRBD2	TRBJ2-3
CASAITGNYGQPQHF	TGTGCCAGCGCAATAACAGGGAATTATGGTCAGCCCCAGCATTTT	TRBV7-8	.	.	TRBJ1-5
CASSETPAGPPKEQYF	TGCGCCAGCAGTGAGACCCCGGCAGGGCCACCTAAAGAGCAGTACTTC	TRBV10-1	.	.	TRBJ2-7
CASSPRSRGANYGYTF	TGTGCCAGCAGCCCCCGGAGCCGGGGAGCGAACTATGGCTACACCTTC	TRBV7-8	few	.	TRBJ1-2
CASSLDKDTQYF	TGTGCCAGCAGCTTGGACAAAGATACGCAGTATTTT	TRBV5-4	few	.	TRBJ2-3
CASSPLTGGNQPQHF	TGCGCCAGCAGCCCATTGACAGGGGGCAATCAGCCCCAGCATTTT	TRBV4-1	.	TRBD1	TRBJ1-5
CASSLGGSISGELFF	TGTGCCAGCAGCTTAGGAGGTAGTATTAGCGGGGAGCTGTTTTTT	TRBV7-2	.	.	TRBJ2-2
CASSFGRGGGYTF	TGTGCCAGCAGCTTTGGAAGGGGCGGTGGCTACACCTTC	TRBV11-2	.	.	TRBJ1-2
CASSVDRRGGTDTQYF	TGTGCCAGCAGCGTAGATCGTCGGGGGGGCACAGATACGCAGTATTTT	TRBV9	.	TRBD2	TRBJ2-3
CASSVVPLGTDTQYF	TGCGCCAGCAGCGTAGTACCTCTTGGCACAGATACGCAGTATTTT	TRBV5-1	.	.	TRBJ2-3
CASRTGYSYEQYF	TGTGCCAGCAGAACAGGGTACTCCTACGAGCAGTACTTC	TRBV2	.	.	TRBJ2-7
CASSSGTGEAKNIQYF	TGTGCCAGCAGCTCGGGGACAGGGGAGGCCAAAAACATTCAGTACTTC	TRBV11-3	.	TRBD1	TRBJ2-4
CASSFLTGGSGANVLTF	TGTGCCAGCAGCTTTCTGACAGGGGGCTCTGGGGCCAACGTCCTGACTTTC	TRBV11-2	.	TRBD1	TRBJ2-6
CASSLSPGLAGETGELFF	TGTGCCAGCAGCTTATCTCCGGGACTAGCGGGAGAAACCGGGGAGCTGTTTTTT	TRBV7-3	.	TRBD2	TRBJ2-2
CASSETWGGYTF	TGTGCCAGCAGTGAAACATGGGGCGGCTACACCTTC	TRBV6-1	once	.	TRBJ1-2
CASSAGLAGALAKNIQYF	TGCGCCAGCAGCGCTGGACTAGCGGGGGCCCTAGCCAAAAACATTCAGTACTTC	TRBV5-1	.	TRBD2	TRBJ2-4
CASSRRLPGESSYEQYF	TGTGCCAGCAGCCGACGACTACCGGGAGAATCGTCCTACGAGCAGTACTTC	TRBV5-5	.	.	TRBJ2-7
CASSLGPGWNTEAFF	TGTGCCAGCAGCTTAGGGCCCGGGTGGAACACTGAAGCTTTCTTT	TRBV7-2	.	.	TRBJ1-1
CASSPQLAGGRTLQYF	TGTGCCAGCTCACCTCAACTAGCGGGGGGCCGAACTTTACAGTATTTT	TRBV18	.	TRBD2	TRBJ2-3
CASSANVGTSGRNKELFF	TGTGCCAGCAGCGCAAACGTTGGGACTAGCGGGAGGAACAAGGAGCTGTTTTTT	TRBV7-3	.	TRBD2	TRBJ2-2
CASSLGPRDSSYGYTF	TGTGCCAGCAGCTTAGGGCCTAGGGACAGCTCCTATGGCTACACCTTC	TRBV7-9	.	TRBD1	TRBJ1-2
CASSVRTGTNTEAFF	TGTGCCAGCTCAGTAAGGACAGGGACGAACACTGAAGCTTTCTTT	TRBV18	.	TRBD1	TRBJ1-1
CASSSGVRETQYF	TGTGCCAGCAGCTCCGGGGTCCGGGAGACCCAGTACTTC	TRBV11-2	.	.	TRBJ2-5
CAISRTGGTNEKLFF	TGTGCCATCAGTCGAACAGGGGGTACTAATGAAAAACTGTTTTTT	TRBV10-3	.	TRBD1	TRBJ1-4
CASSISAGGNKFF	TGTGCCAGTAGTATAAGCGCGGGGGGAAACAAGTTCTTC	TRBV19	.	TRBD2	TRBJ2-1
CASSLRNPGELFF	TGTGCCAGCAGCCTCAGGAATCCCGGGGAGCTGTTTTTT	TRBV3-1/TRBV3-2	few	.	TRBJ2-2
CASSGADRGSQPQHF	TGTGCCAGCAGCGGAGCGGACAGGGGGAGTCAGCCCCAGCATTTT	TRBV7-4	.	TRBD1	TRBJ1-5
CASSARETDTQYF	TGTGCCAGCAGTGCTCGGGAGACAGATACGCAGTATTTT	TRBV6-4	.	.	TRBJ2-3
CAWSGGGREKLFF	TGTGCCTGGAGTGGAGGTGGTCGTGAAAAACTGTTTTTT	TRBV30	.	.	TRBJ1-4
CASSSGQGRYNEQFF	TGTGCCAGCAGCTCCGGACAGGGTCGCTACAATGAGCAGTTCTTC	TRBV7-9	.	TRBD1	TRBJ2-1
CAWSVGQNTEAFF	TGTGCCTGGAGTGTAGGACAGAACACTGAAGCTTTCTTT	TRBV30	.	.	TRBJ1-1
CASSLGLLKNIQYF	TGTGCCAGCAGCTTAGGGCTCCTCAAAAACATTCAGTACTTC	TRBV11-3	.	.	TRBJ2-4